The clone carrying this TCR beta chain was recorded only once. Sequenced by immunoSEQ multiplex PCR; TCRdb stores in-frame clones only, minus some. The sample lists tens of thousands of clones; approximately 90% were seen once. Germline CDR1 is ENHRY and CDR2 is SYGVKD. CDR3 length equals 15 residues. Trimming took 4 bases from V and 2 from J, leaving 14 bases between them. This sample was included in a study of OX40 agonist ivuxolimab in advanced cancers. The V gene is TRBV10-3, the J gene TRBJ1-2; D is perhaps TRBD1 (6 bases). Sequenced here: CD4+ or CD8+ T cells sorted from blood, sampled in a trial of the OX40 agonist ivuxolimab. This TCR came from an adult with an advanced solid tumor such as melanoma, head and neck, liver or kidney cancer. DNA of the CDR3: TGTGCCATCAGTGGTCCGGGACAATCCAACTATGGCTACACCTTC. It codes for CAISGPGQSNYGYTF.